The clone carrying this T cell receptor beta chain was recorded at least ten times. Its antigen is unknown. This CDR3 region has 15 residues. V was cut by 3 bases and J by 1 base, with 13 bases left in between. Germline V gene data show CDR1 as DFQATT and CDR2 as SNEGSKA (reference sequence). TCR beta libraries were made by quantitative 5'-RACE with molecular barcodes. TCRdb analysed the 5' RACE reads with MiXCR anew, one entry per CDR3 protein. The sample consists of fewer than 150,000 distinct CDR3 sequences, 5.5% to 7.5% of them appearing once. The data were taken from a study of CD8 T cells in ankylosing spondylitis. Study-wide results and limits: In the blood and synovial fluid of reactive arthritis, some motif variants had been previously reported. Matched ankylosing spondylitis synovial fluid reportedly showed significant enrichment of disease-linked clones.

V gene TRBV20-1 combines with J gene TRBJ2-1; weak D call: TRBD2 (5 bases). The clonotype was recovered from a female donor with ankylosing spondylitis or in good health (not recorded which). Sequenced material: blood, either unsorted or a sorted T cell fraction (not recorded which). This CDR3 is CSARGDGTSYNEQFF. The CDR3 nucleotides read TGCAGTGCTAGGGGAGACGGTACGTCCTACAATGAGCAGTTCTTC.